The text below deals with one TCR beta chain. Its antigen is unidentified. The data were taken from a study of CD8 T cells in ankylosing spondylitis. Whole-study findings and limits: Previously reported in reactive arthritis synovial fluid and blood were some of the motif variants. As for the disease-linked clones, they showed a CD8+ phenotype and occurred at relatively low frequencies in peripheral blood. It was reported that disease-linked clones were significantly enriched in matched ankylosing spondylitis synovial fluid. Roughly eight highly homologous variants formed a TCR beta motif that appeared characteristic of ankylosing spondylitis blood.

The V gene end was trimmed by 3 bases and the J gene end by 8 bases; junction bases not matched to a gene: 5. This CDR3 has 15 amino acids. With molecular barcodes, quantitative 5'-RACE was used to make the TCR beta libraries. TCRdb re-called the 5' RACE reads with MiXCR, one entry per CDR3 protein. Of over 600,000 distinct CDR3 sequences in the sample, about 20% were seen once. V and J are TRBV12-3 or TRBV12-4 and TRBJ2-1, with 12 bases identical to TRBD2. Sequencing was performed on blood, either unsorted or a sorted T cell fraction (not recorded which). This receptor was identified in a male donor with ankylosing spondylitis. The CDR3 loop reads CASSFPSGGAYEQFF. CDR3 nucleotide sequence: TGTGCCAGCAGTTTCCCTAGCGGGGGGGCCTATGAGCAGTTCTTC.